Following are 19 T cell receptor beta chains from one sample sequenced in a study of cytomegalovirus exposure and HLA in healthy donors. 60 Vbeta and 13 Jbeta primers were used in PCR. Only in-frame clones appear in the TCRdb table, and some are missing; sequencing was by immunoSEQ multiplex PCR. Of about 160,000 clones detected, 60% to 85% appear once; the ten largest clones hold under 2.5%. The sample comprised PBMCs. The origin of the receptors is a man aged 45-65 years in good health and CMV-seropositive.

The chain couples TRBV6-1 to TRBJ1-4; a possible D gene is TRBD1 (5 bases). Germline CDR1 reads MNHNS; CDR2 reads SASEGT. This CDR3 has 14 residues. With 7 bases removed from V and 8 bases from J, the gap between germline ends came to 17 bases. The CDR3, as DNA: TGTGCCAGCACTGTTGGAGGGGCGGGAGAAAAACTGTTTTTT. Translation gives CASTVGGAGEKLFF.

This clone was detected only once. This chain links TRBV5-1 with TRBJ2-5, with 7 bases identical to TRBD1. Trimming removed 2 bases from V and 1 base from J; junction bases left unmatched: 8. Germline lookup yields CDR1 SGHRS and CDR2 YFSETQ. The CDR3 length is 16 residues. CDR3 protein: CASSFGTVHSQETQYF. The CDR3 DNA sequence: TGCGCCAGCAGCTTCGGGACAGTACATTCCCAAGAGACCCAGTACTTC.

V gene TRBV7-8 combines with J gene TRBJ1-4; unclear D gene. The CDR3 has 15 amino acids. Between the trimmed V and J ends, which lost 1 base and 8 bases, there was a span of 14 bases. Germline lookup yields CDR1 SGHVS and CDR2 FQNEAQ. The CDR3 protein is CASSLGTFSGEKLFF. Here the CDR3 DNA reads TGTGCCAGCAGCTTAGGGACCTTTTCGGGGGAAAAACTGTTTTTT.

The CDR3 loop is CASSLNGRGNSPLHF. DNA of the CDR3: TGTGCCAGCTCACTCAACGGCAGGGGTAATTCACCCCTCCACTTT. The chain combines TRBV18 with TRBJ1-6; tentative D call: TRBD1 (6 bases). The CDR3 loop spans 15 amino acids. CDR1 and CDR2 (germline): KGHSH, LQKENI. Deletions cut 4 bases from V and 6 bases from J, with 13 bases between.

In DNA form, the CDR3 reads TGTGCCAGCTCCGAGACAGGAATTTACGAGCAGTACTTC. Its protein product is CASSETGIYEQYF. The chain combines TRBV27 with TRBJ2-7, with TRBD1 as a possible D gene (6 bases). The CDR3 length is 13 residues. Looked up from germline, CDR1 is MNHEY and CDR2 is SMNVEV (reference sequence). The V end was cut by 8 bases, the J end by 4 bases, with 15 bases between.

This clone was seen a handful of times. The V call is TRBV5-4, the J call TRBJ2-7; 7 nucleotides agree with TRBD1. Germline V CDR1 and CDR2: SGHNT, YYREEE (reference sequence). This CDR3 is built from 15 residues. The ends lost 4 bases at V and 6 bases at J; junction bases unmatched: 13. This chain's CDR3 is CASSRQGAGVGEQYF. In DNA form, the CDR3 reads TGTGCCAGCAGCCGACAGGGTGCAGGGGTTGGCGAGCAGTACTTC. Complete variable domain (other parts from reference TRBV5-4 and TRBJ2-7): ETGVTQSPTHLIKTRGQQVTLRCSSQSGHNTVSWYQQALGQGPQFIFQYYREEENGRGNFPPRFSGLQFPNYSSELNVNALELDDSALYLCASSRQGAGVGEQYFGPGTRLTVT.

This rearrangement joins TRBV5-6 to TRBJ1-1; 7 nucleotides align to TRBD1. Germline loops: CDR1 SGHDT, CDR2 YYEEEE. The V gene end was trimmed by 6 bases and the J gene end by 1 base; junction bases not matched to a gene: 6. The CDR3 is made up of 14 amino acids. The CDR3 spells CASTTGQRNTEAFF. CDR3 DNA: TGTGCCAGCACCACGGGACAGCGGAACACTGAAGCTTTCTTT.

The rearrangement joins TRBV9 to TRBJ2-7, with 11 nucleotides matching TRBD1. Germline lookup yields CDR1 SGDLS and CDR2 YYNGEE. J gave up 3 bases and V 2 bases, and 4 bases lay outside the gene matches. The CDR3 contains 15 residues. CDR3 DNA: TGTGCCAGCAGCGTCGCCGGGACAGGGGGCTACGAGCAGTACTTC. Translation gives CASSVAGTGGYEQYF. The full variable domain, with the rest looked up from reference TRBV9 and TRBJ2-7, is DSGVTQTPKHLITATGQRVTLRCSPRSGDLSVYWYQQSLDQGLQFLIQYYNGEERAKGNILERFSAQQFPDLHSELNLSSLELGDSALYFCASSVAGTGGYEQYFGPGTRLTVT.

The gene calls are TRBV10-3 and TRBJ2-7; possible D gene TRBD1, 6 bases. The V end was cut by 8 bases, the J end by 4 bases, with 18 bases between. Germline values: CDR1 ENHRY, CDR2 SYGVKD. This CDR3 contains 14 residues. The CDR3 loop reads CAIPGHKKQYEQYF. For the CDR3, the DNA is TGTGCCATCCCGGGACACAAAAAGCAGTACGAGCAGTACTTC.

The rearrangement joins TRBV7-8 to TRBJ2-7; 8 bases match TRBD1. The CDR3 totals 15 residues. Trimming removed 0 bases from V and 4 bases from J; junction bases left unmatched: 5. Germline V CDR1 and CDR2: SGHVS, FQNEAQ. The CDR3 here is CASSLAGQVRYEQYF. The CDR3 DNA sequence: TGTGCCAGCAGCTTAGCGGGACAGGTACGGTACGAGCAGTACTTC. Drawing the rest from reference TRBV7-8 and TRBJ2-7, the complete variable domain is GAGVSQSPRYKVAKRGQDVALRCDPISGHVSLFWYQQALGQGPEFLTYFQNEAQLDKSGLPSDRFFAERPEGSVSTLKIQRTQQEDSAVYLCASSLAGQVRYEQYFGPGTRLTVT.

V is TRBV5-1 and J is TRBJ2-5; 10 nucleotides align to TRBD1. The CDR3 is 15 amino acids. With 0 bases clipped from V and 5 bases from J, the junction kept 4 bases outside the gene matches. The germline V gene has CDR1 SGHRS and CDR2 YFSETQ. CDR3 DNA: TGCGCCAGCAGCTTGGGTGGACAGGGGGACGAGACCCAGTACTTC. The encoded protein is CASSLGGQGDETQYF.

This clone has only one observation. The chain links TRBV7-8 to TRBJ2-7, with 10 positions matching TRBD1. The V segment lost 5 bases and the J segment 4 bases; nucleotides outside the gene matches: 20. The CDR3 length is 19 residues. CDR1 and CDR2 from the germline V gene are SGHVS and FQNEAQ. The DNA for the CDR3 is TGTGCCAGCAGCACAGGACCGGGGGTCCGGGACAGGGGTCTTTACGAGCAGTACTTC. This translates into CASSTGPGVRDRGLYEQYF.

The V gene is TRBV29-1, the J gene TRBJ1-1, with TRBD1 matching over 7 bases. Looked up from germline, CDR1 is SQVTM and CDR2 is ANQGSEA. With V trimmed by 6 bases and J by 0 bases, 4 bases remained unmatched. CDR3 length: 13 residues. The CDR3 nucleotides are TGCAGCGTAAGGGACAGATTGAACACTGAAGCTTTCTTT. This translates into CSVRDRLNTEAFF.

The CDR3 coding sequence is TGTGCCAGTAGTATAGTAGGAGCGGGGGCGAACACCGGGGAGCTGTTTTTT. Its translation: CASSIVGAGANTGELFF. The chain is built from TRBV19 and TRBJ2-2, with TRBD2 matching over 8 bases. Germline V gives CDR1 LNHDA, CDR2 SQIVND (reference sequence). This CDR3 region has 17 residues. The J segment lost 0 bases and the V segment lost 1 base, leaving 4 bases of the junction unmatched.

The genes are TRBV7-2 and TRBJ1-2, with 7 bases lining up with TRBD1. Trimming cost V 4 bases and J 6 bases; bases outside gene matches: 8. Germline V gene sequence: CDR1 SGHTA, CDR2 FQGNSA. This CDR3 comprises 14 residues. In DNA form, the CDR3 reads TGTGCCAGCAGCTCTTCGACAGGGTCCGATGGCTACACCTTC. Protein: CASSSSTGSDGYTF.

This rearrangement joins TRBV2 to TRBJ2-3, with 8 bases lining up with TRBD2. V was pared by 8 bases and J by 0 bases, with 10 bases of the junction left unmatched. This CDR3 region has 16 residues. Germline values: CDR1 SNHLY, CDR2 FYNNEI. The CDR3 loop reads CASRLGGGRSTDTQYF. The CDR3, as DNA: TGTGCCAGCCGTCTCGGGGGGGGGCGTAGCACAGATACGCAGTATTTT.

The genes are TRBV27 and TRBJ1-5; no clear D gene. Trimming stripped 3 bases from V and 2 bases from J, with 14 bases between. This CDR3 has 16 residues. From germline, CDR1 is MNHEY and CDR2 SMNVEV (reference sequence). The CDR3 loop reads CASSFEGRYGNQPQHF. DNA for the CDR3: TGTGCCAGCAGTTTCGAGGGTCGGTACGGCAATCAGCCCCAGCATTTT.

The count of this clone is one. Other DNA sequences in this specimen translate into the identical CDR3. The chain joins TRBV2 to TRBJ2-5, with 7 bases aligning to TRBD2. The trim removed 7 bases at V and 2 bases at J, leaving 7 bases unmatched. Looked up from germline, CDR1 is SNHLY and CDR2 is FYNNEI. The CDR3 is 14 residues long. The CDR3 DNA reads as TGTGCCAGCACGTCGGGGGGAAATCAAGAGACCCAGTACTTC. Translating it yields CASTSGGNQETQYF.

The chain is built from TRBV6-1 and TRBJ2-5; D is perhaps TRBD1 (7 bases). CDR3 length: 14 amino acids. Deletions cut 2 bases from V and 5 bases from J, with 12 bases between. The germline CDR1 and CDR2 sequences are MNHNS and SASEGT. The CDR3 region has the DNA TGTGCCAGCAGTGAATCAGGGGGGCGGGAGACCCAGTACTTC. Translation: CASSESGGRETQYF.